Sequencing of this T cell receptor beta chain was carried out in a study of somatic mutations in cytotoxic T cells in rheumatoid arthritis. Study information: After diagnosis, patient blood (30 ml EDTA) was drawn right away, before any treatment was given.

The assay was immunoSEQ multiplex PCR, and TCRdb's table has in-frame clones only and misses some. This sample yields approximately 23,000 clones, of which about four fifths are seen a single time; around 11% belongs to the top ten. The CDR3 is 14 residues long. Trimming took off 1 base at V and 4 bases at J, with 10 bases between the two ends. Germline CDR1 and CDR2: SGHTA and FQGTGA. This TCR derives from an adult with rheumatoid arthritis. The V call is TRBV7-3, the J call TRBJ2-5; a weak D match, TRBD1 (6 bases). Sequencing used CD8+ T cells sorted from blood. CDR3 bases: TGTGCCAGCAGCTTAAGTGGGGGCACAGAGACCCAGTACTTC. Translation gives CASSLSGGTETQYF.